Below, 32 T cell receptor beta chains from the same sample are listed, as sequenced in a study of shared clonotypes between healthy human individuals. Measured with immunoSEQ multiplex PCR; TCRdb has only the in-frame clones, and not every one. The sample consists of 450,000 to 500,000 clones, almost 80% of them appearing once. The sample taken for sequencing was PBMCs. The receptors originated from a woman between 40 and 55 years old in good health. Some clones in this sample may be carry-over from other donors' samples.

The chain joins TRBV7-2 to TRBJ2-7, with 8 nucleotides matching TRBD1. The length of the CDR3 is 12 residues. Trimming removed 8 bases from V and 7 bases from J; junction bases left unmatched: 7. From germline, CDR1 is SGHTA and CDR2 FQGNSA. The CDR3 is CASGQGAGEQYF. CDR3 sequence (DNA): TGTGCCAGCGGCCAGGGGGCTGGGGAGCAGTACTTC.

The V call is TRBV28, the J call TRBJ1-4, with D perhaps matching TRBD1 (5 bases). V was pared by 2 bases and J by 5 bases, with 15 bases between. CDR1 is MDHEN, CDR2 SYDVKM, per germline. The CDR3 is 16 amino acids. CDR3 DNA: TGTGCCAGCAGTTTACCAACCATCGGGGGGAATGAAAAACTGTTTTTT. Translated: CASSLPTIGGNEKLFF.

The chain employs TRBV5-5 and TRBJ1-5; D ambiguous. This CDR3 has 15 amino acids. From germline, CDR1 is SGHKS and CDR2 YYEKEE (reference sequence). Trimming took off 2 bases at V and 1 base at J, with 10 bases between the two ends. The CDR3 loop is CASSFEGRSNQPQHF. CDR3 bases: TGTGCCAGCAGCTTTGAGGGCAGGAGCAATCAGCCCCAGCATTTT.

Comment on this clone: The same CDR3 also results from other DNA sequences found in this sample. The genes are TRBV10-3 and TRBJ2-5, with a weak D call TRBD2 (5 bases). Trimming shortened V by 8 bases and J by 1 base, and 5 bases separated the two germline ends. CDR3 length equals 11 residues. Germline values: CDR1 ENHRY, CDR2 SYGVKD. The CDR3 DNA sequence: TGTGCCATCCGGGGCCAAGAGACCCAGTACTTC. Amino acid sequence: CAIRGQETQYF.

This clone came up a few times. The CDR3 coding sequence is TGCGCCAGCAGTGAGTCAGGAGGGGGAGATGCAACTAATGAAAAACTGTTTTTT. Its protein product is CASSESGGGDATNEKLFF. The chain employs TRBV10-1 and TRBJ1-4, with TRBD1 as a possible D gene (6 bases). V was clipped by 0 bases and J by 0 bases, with 14 bases between them. The CDR3 is made up of 18 amino acids. Per germline, CDR1 WNHNN and CDR2 SYGVQD (reference sequence).

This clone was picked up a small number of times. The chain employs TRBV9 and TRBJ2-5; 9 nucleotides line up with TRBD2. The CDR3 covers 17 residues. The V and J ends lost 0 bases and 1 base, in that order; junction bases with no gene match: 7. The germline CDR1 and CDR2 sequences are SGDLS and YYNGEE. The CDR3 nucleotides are TGTGCCAGCAGCGTAGCACTAGCGGGTAATGGCCAAGAGACCCAGTACTTC. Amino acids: CASSVALAGNGQETQYF.

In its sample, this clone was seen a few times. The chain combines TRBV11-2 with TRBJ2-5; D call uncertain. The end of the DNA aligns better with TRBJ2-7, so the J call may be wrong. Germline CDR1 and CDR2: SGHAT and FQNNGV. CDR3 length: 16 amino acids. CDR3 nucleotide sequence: TGTGCCAGCAGCCCCTGGGGTAGCTTCAGCTCCTACGAGCAGTACTTC. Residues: CASSPWGSFSSYEQYF.

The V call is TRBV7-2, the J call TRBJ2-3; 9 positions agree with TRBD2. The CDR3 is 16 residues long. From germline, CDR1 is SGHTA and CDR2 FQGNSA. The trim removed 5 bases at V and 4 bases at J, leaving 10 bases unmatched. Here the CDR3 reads CASSPRAGGPADTQYF. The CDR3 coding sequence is TGTGCCAGCAGCCCGAGGGCGGGAGGGCCCGCAGATACGCAGTATTTT. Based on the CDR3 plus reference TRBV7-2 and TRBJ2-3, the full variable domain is GAGVSQSPSNKVTEKGKDVELRCDPISGHTALYWYRQSLGQGLEFLIYFQGNSAPDKSGLPSDRFSAERTGGSVSTLTIQRTQQEDSAVYLCASSPRAGGPADTQYFGPGTRLTVL.

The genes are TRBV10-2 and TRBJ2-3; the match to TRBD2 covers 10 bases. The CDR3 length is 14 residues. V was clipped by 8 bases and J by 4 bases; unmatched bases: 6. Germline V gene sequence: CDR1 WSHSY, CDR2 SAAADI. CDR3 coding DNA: TGCGCCAGCCAGCGGGAGGGCCGATCAGATACGCAGTATTTT. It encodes CASQREGRSDTQYF.

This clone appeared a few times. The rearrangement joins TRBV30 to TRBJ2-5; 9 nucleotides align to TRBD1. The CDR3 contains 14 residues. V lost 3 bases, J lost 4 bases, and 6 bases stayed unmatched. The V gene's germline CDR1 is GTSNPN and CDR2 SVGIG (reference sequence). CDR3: CAWSKGTGRETQYF. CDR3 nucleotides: TGTGCCTGGAGCAAGGGGACAGGGAGAGAGACCCAGTACTTC.

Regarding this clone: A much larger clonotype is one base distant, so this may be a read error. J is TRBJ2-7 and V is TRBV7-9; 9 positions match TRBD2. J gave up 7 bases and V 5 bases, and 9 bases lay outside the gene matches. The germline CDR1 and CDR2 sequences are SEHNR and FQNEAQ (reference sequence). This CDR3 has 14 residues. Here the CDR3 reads CASSPRVAGEEQYF. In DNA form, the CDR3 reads TGTGCCAGCAGCCCCAGGGTAGCGGGAGAGGAGCAGTACTTC.

CDR3 loop: CRWGGLGGYTF. DNA of the CDR3: TGCAGATGGGGGGGCCTAGGCGGCTACACCTTC. V is TRBV20-1 and J is TRBJ1-2, with D possibly TRBD1 on 6 matching bases. Germline values: CDR1 DFQATT, CDR2 SNEGSKA (reference sequence). The CDR3 is 11 amino acids.

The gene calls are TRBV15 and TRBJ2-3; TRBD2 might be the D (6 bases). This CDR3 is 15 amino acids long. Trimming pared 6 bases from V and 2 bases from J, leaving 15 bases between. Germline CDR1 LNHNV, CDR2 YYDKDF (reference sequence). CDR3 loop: CATRRDSSFTDTQYF. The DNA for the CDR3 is TGTGCCACCAGGAGGGACTCCTCCTTCACAGATACGCAGTATTTT.

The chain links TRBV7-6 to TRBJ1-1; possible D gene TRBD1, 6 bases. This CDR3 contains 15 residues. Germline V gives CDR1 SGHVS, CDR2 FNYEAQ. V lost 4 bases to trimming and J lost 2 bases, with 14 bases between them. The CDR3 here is CASSSLSRGNTEAFF. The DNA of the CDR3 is TGTGCCAGCAGCTCACTCTCCAGGGGTAACACTGAAGCTTTCTTT.

The CDR3 loop is CASSGTVYGYTF. CDR3 in DNA: TGTGCCAGCAGCGGGACAGTCTATGGCTACACCTTC. The gene calls are TRBV9 and TRBJ1-2, with a weak D call TRBD1 (6 bases). V gave up 3 bases and J gave up 4 bases, with 7 bases separating them. CDR3 size: 12 residues. Looked up from germline, CDR1 is SGDLS and CDR2 is YYNGEE.

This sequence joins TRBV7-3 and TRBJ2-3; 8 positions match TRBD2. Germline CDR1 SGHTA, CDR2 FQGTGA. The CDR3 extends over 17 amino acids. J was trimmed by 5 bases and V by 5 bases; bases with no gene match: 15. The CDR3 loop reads CASSPRGREGQGDTQYF. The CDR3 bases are TGTGCCAGCAGCCCAAGGGGTCGGGAGGGCCAGGGAGATACGCAGTATTTT. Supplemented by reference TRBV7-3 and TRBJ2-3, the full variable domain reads GAGVSQTPSNKVTEKGKYVELRCDPISGHTALYWYRQSLGQGPEFLIYFQGTGAADDSGLPNDRFFAVRPEGSVSTLKIQRTERGDSAVYLCASSPRGREGQGDTQYFGPGTRLTVL.

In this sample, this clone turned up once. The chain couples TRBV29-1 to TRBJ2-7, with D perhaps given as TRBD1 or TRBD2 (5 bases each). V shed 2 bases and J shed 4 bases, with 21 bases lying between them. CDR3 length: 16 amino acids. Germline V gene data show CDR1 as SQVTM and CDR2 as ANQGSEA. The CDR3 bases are TGCAGCGTTGAAAGGCCCCGGGACGGTGGGGTATACGAGCAGTACTTC. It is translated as CSVERPRDGGVYEQYF.

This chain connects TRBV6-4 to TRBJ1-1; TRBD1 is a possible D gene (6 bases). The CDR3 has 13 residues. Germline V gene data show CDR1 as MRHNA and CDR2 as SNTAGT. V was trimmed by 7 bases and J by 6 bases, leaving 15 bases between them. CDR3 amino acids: CASTKQGNAEAFF. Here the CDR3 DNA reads TGTGCCAGCACAAAACAGGGTAACGCTGAAGCTTTCTTT.

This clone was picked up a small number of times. In nucleotides, the CDR3 is TGTGCCAGCAGTGTAGAAGCGGGAGGGCCGGATGAGCAGTTCTTC. Its protein product is CASSVEAGGPDEQFF. This chain links TRBV6-1 with TRBJ2-1; TRBD2 matches 10 bases. There are 15 residues in the CDR3. Germline V gives CDR1 MNHNS, CDR2 SASEGT. V shed 4 bases and J 8 bases; nucleotides not matched to a gene: 8.

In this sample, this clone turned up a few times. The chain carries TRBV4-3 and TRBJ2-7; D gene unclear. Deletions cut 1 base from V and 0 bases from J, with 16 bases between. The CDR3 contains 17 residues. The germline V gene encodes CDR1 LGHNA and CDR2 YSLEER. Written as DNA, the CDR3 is TGCGCCAGCAGCCAAGCCGGAGCCCGCCGAGACTCCTACGAGCAGTACTTC. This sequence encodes CASSQAGARRDSYEQYF.

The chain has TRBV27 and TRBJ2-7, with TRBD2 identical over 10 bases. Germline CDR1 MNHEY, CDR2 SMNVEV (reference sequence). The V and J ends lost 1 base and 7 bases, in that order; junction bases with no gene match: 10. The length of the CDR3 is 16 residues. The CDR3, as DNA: TGTGCCAGCAGTTTATGGGAGGGTAGCGGGAGGAGTGAGCAGTACTTC. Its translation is CASSLWEGSGRSEQYF.

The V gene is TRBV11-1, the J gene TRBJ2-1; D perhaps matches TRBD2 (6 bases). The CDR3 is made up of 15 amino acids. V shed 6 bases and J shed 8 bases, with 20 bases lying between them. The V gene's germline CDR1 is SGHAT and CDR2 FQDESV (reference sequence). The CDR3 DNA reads TGTGCCAGCAGACCAACTAGCCGACCTTGGGATGAGCAGTTCTTC. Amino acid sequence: CASRPTSRPWDEQFF.

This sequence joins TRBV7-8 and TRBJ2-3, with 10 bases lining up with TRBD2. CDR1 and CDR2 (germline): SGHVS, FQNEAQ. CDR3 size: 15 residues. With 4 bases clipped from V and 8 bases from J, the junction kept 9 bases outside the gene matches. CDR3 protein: CASSSQSGRAGTQYF. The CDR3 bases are TGTGCCAGCAGCTCCCAAAGCGGGAGGGCGGGTACGCAGTATTTT. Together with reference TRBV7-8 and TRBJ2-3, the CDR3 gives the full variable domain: GAGVSQSPRYKVAKRGQDVALRCDPISGHVSLFWYQQALGQGPEFLTYFQNEAQLDKSGLPSDRFFAERPEGSVSTLKIQRTQQEDSAVYLCASSSQSGRAGTQYFGPGTRLTVL.

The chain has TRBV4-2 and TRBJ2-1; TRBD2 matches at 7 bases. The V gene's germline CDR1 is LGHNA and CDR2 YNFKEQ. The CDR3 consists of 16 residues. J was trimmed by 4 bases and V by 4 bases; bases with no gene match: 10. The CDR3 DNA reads TGTGCCAGCAGCCCTCTTTCTAGCGGAGATTACAATGAGCAGTTCTTC. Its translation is CASSPLSSGDYNEQFF.

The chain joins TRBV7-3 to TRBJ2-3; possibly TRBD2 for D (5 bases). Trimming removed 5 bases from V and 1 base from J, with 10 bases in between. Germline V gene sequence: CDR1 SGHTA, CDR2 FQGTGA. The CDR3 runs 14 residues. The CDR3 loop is CASSLRAGTDTQYF. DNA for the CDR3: TGTGCCAGCAGCCTGCGGGCCGGCACAGATACGCAGTATTTT.

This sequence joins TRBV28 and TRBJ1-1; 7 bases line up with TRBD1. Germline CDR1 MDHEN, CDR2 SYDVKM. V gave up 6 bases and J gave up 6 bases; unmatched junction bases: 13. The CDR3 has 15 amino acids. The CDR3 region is CASRGTGEFSAEAFF. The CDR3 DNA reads TGTGCCAGCAGGGGCACAGGGGAGTTTAGTGCTGAAGCTTTCTTT. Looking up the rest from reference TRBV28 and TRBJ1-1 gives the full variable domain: DVKVTQSSRYLVKRTGEKVFLECVQDMDHENMFWYRQDPGLGLRLIYFSYDVKMKEKGDIPEGYSVSREKKERFSLILESASTNQTSMYLCASRGTGEFSAEAFFGQGTRLTVV.

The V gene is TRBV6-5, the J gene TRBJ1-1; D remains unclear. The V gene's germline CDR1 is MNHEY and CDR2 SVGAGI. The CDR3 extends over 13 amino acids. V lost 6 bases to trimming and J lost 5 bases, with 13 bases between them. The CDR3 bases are TGTGCCAGCAGAAGACACCGCCGGACTGAAGCTTTCTTT. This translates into CASRRHRRTEAFF.

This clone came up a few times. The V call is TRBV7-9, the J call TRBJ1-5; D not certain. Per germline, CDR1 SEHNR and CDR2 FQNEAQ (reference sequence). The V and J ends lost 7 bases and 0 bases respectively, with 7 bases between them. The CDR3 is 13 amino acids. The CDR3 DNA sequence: TGTGCCAGCACCCCCAGTAGCAATCAGCCCCAGCATTTT. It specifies CASTPSSNQPQHF.

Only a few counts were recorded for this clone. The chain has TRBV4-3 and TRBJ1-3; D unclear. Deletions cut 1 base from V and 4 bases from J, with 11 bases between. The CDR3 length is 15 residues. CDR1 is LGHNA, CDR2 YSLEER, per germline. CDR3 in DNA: TGCGCCAGCAGCCAAGCCACCCACCCCGGAAACACCATATATTTT. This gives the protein CASSQATHPGNTIYF.

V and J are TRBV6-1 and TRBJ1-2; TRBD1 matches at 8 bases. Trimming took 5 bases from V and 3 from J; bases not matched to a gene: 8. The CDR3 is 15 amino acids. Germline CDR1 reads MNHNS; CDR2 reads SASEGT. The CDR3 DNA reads TGTGCCAGCAGTCCCGGACAGGGCCCTTACTATGGCTACACCTTC. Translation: CASSPGQGPYYGYTF.

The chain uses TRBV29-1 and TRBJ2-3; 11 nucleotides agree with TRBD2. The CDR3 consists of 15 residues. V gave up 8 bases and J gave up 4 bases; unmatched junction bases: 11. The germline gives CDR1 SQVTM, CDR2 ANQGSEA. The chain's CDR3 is CSNRGRLAGSDTQYF. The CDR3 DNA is TGCAGCAACAGGGGGAGACTAGCGGGGTCAGATACGCAGTATTTT.

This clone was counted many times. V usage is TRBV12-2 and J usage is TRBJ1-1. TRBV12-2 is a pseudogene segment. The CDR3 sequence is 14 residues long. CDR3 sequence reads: CASRFGAEGTEAFF. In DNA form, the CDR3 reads TGTGCAAGTCGCTTCGGGGCGGAGGGCACTGAAGCTTTCTTT.